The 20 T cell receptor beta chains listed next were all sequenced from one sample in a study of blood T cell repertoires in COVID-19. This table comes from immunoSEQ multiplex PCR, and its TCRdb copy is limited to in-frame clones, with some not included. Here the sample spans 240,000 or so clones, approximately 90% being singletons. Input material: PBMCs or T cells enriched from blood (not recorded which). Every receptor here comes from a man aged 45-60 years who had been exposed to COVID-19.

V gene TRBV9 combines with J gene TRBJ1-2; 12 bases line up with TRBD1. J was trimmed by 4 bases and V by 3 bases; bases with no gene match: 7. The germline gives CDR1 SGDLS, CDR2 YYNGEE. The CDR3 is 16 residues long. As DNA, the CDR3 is TGTGCCAGCAGCGCGCCTGGGACAGGGGGCGCCTATGGCTACACCTTC. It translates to CASSAPGTGGAYGYTF.

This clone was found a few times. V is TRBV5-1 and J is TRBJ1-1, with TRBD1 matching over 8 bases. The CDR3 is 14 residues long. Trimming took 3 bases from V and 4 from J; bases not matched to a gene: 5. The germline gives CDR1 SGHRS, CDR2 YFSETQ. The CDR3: CASSSDRVGTEAFF. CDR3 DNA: TGCGCCAGCAGCTCGGACAGGGTCGGCACTGAAGCTTTCTTT.

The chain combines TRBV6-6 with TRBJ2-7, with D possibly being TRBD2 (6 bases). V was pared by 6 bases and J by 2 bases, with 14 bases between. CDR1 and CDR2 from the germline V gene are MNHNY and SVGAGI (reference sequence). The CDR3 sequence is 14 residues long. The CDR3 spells CASSYGGNTYEQYV. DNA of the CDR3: TGTGCCAGCAGCTACGGAGGGAACACCTACGAGCAGTACGTC.

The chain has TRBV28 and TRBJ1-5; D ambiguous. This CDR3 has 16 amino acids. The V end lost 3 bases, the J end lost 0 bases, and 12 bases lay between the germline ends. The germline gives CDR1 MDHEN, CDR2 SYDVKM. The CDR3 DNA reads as TGTGCCAGCAGTTTTATAGCTAGGCATAGCAATCAGCCCCAGCATTTT. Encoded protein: CASSFIARHSNQPQHF. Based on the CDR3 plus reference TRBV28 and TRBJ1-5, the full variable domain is DVKVTQSSRYLVKRTGEKVFLECVQDMDHENMFWYRQDPGLGLRLIYFSYDVKMKEKGDIPEGYSVSREKKERFSLILESASTNQTSMYLCASSFIARHSNQPQHFGDGTRLSIL.

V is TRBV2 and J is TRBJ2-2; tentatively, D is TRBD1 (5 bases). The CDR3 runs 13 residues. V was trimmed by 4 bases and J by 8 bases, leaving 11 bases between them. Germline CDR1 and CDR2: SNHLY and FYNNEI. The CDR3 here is CASSVGRAGELFF. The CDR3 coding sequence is TGTGCCAGCAGTGTGGGCAGGGCGGGGGAGCTGTTTTTT.

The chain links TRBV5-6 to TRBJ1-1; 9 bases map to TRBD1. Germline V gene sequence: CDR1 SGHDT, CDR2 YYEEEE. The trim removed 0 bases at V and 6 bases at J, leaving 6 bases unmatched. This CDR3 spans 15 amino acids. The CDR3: CASSLVGQGKPEAFF. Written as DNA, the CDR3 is TGTGCCAGCAGCTTGGTGGGACAGGGAAAACCTGAAGCTTTCTTT.

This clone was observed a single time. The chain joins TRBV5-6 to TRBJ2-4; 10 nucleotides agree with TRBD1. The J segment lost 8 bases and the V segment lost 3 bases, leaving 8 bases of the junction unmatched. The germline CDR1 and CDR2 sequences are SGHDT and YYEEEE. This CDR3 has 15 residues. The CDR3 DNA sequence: TGTGCCAGCAGCTCCGCCGGACAGGGGGGACACATTCAGTACTTC. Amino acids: CASSSAGQGGHIQYF.

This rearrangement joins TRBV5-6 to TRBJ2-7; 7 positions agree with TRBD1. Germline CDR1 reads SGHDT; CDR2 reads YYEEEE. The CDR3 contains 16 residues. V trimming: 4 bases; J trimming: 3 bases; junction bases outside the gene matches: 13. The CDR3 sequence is CASSDTFGQVNYEQYF. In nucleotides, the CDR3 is TGTGCCAGCAGCGACACATTTGGACAGGTGAACTACGAGCAGTACTTC.

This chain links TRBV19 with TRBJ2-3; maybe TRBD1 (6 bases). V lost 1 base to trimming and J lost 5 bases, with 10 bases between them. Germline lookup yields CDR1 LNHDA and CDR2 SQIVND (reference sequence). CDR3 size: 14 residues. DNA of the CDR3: TGTGCCAGTAGTATAGGGTGGGGGCAAGATACGCAGTATTTT. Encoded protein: CASSIGWGQDTQYF.

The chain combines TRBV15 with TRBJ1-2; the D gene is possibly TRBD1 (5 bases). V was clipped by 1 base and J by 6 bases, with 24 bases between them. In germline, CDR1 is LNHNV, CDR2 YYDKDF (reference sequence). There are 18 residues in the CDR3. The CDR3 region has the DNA TGTGCCACCAGCAGAGTTCAGGGAGGGTCCCTCCCGCTGCATGGCTACACCTTC. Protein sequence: CATSRVQGGSLPLHGYTF. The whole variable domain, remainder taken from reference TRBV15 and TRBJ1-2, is DAMVIQNPRYQVTQFGKPVTLSCSQTLNHNVMYWYQQKSSQAPKLLFHYYDKDFNNEADTPDNFQSRRPNTSFCFLDIRSPGLGDTAMYLCATSRVQGGSLPLHGYTFGSGTRLTVV.

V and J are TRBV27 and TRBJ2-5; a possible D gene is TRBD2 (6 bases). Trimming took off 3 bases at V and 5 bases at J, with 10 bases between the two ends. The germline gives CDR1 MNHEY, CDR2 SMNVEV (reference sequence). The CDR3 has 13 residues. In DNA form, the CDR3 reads TGTGCCAGCAGTTTTGGGAGGAGGGAGACCCAGTACTTC. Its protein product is CASSFGRRETQYF.

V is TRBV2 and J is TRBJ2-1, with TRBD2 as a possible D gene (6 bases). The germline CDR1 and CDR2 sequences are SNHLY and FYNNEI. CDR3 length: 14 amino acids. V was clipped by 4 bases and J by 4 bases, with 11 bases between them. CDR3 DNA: TGTGCCAGCAGTGTTCCGGCGGGGTACAATGAGCAGTTCTTC. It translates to CASSVPAGYNEQFF. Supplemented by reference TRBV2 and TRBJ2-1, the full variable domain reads EPEVTQTPSHQVTQMGQEVILRCVPISNHLYFYWYRQILGQKVEFLVSFYNNEISEKSEIFDDQFSVERPDGSNFTLKIRSTKLEDSAMYFCASSVPAGYNEQFFGPGTRLTVL.

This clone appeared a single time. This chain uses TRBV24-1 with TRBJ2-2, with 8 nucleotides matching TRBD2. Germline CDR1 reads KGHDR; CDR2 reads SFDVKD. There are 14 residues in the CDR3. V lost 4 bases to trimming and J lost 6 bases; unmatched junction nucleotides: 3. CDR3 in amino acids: CATSEAGGAGELFF. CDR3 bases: TGTGCCACCAGTGAGGCGGGAGGAGCCGGGGAGCTGTTTTTT.

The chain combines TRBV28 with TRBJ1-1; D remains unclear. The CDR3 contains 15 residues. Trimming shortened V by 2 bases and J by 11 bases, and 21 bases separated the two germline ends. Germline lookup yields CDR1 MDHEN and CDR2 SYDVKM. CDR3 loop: CASSLAGSGLVEAFF. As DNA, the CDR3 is TGTGCCAGCAGTTTAGCGGGGAGTGGTCTGGTTGAGGCTTTCTTT.

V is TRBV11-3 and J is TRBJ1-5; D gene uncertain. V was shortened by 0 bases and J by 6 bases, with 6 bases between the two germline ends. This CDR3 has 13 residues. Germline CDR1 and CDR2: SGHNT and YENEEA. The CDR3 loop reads CASSLDTGQPQHF. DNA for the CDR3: TGTGCCAGCAGCTTAGATACTGGTCAGCCCCAGCATTTT. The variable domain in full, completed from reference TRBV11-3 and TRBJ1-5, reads EAGVVQSPRYKIIEKKQPVAFWCNPISGHNTLYWYLQNLGQGPELLIRYENEEAVDDSQLPKDRFSAERLKGVDSTLKIQPAELGDSAVYLCASSLDTGQPQHFGDGTRLSIL.

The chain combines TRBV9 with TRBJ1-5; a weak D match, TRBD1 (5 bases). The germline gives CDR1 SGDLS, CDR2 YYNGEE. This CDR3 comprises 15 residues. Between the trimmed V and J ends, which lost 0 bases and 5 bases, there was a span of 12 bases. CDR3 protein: CASSVGTAGYQPQHF. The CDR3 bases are TGTGCCAGCAGCGTAGGGACGGCAGGGTATCAGCCCCAGCATTTT.

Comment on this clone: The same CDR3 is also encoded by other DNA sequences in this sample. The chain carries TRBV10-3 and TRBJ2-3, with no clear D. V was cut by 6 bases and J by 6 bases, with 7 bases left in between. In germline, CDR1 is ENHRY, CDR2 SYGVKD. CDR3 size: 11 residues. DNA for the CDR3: TGTGCCATCAGGTCGGTGGATACGCAGTATTTT. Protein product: CAIRSVDTQYF.

CDR3 sequence (DNA): TGTGCCAGCAGTAACAGGGAGCGGGGTCAGCCCCAGCATTTT. Encoded protein: CASSNRERGQPQHF. The chain is built from TRBV28 and TRBJ1-5, with D perhaps matching TRBD1 (6 bases). Germline V gene sequence: CDR1 MDHEN, CDR2 SYDVKM. V lost 5 bases, J lost 6 bases, and 14 bases lay in between. The CDR3 loop spans 14 amino acids.

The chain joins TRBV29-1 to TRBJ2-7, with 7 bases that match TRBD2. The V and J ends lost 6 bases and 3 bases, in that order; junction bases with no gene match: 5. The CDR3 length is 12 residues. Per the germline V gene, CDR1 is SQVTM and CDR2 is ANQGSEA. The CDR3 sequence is CSVRTRFYEQYF. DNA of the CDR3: TGCAGCGTCCGGACTAGATTCTACGAGCAGTACTTC.

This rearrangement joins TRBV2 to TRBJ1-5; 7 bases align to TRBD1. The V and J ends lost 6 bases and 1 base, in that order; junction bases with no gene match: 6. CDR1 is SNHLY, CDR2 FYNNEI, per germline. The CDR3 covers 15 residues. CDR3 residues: CASSLQGRSNQPQHF. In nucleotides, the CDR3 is TGTGCCAGCAGCCTACAGGGGAGGAGCAATCAGCCCCAGCATTTT.